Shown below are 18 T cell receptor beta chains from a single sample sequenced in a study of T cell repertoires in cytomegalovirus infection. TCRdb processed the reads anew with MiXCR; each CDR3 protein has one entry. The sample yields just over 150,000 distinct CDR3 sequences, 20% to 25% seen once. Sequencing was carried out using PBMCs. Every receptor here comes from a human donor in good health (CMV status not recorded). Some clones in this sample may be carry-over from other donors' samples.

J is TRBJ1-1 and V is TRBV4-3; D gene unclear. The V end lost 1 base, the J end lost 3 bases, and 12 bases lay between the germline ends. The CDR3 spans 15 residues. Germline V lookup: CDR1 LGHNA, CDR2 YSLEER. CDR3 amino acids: CASSQVWASDTEAFF. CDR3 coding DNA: TGCGCCAGCAGCCAAGTGTGGGCTTCGGACACTGAAGCTTTCTTT.

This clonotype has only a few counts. The CDR3 region has the DNA TGTGCCAGCAGCCAAGCTCTAGCGGGGGGGCCTTCGTCCAATGAGCAGTTCTTC. Its translation is CASSQALAGGPSSNEQFF. This chain connects TRBV14 to TRBJ2-1; 12 nucleotides match TRBD2. Trimming removed 1 base from V and 6 bases from J; junction bases left unmatched: 10. Germline V lookup: CDR1 SGHDN, CDR2 FVKESK. The CDR3 sequence is 18 residues long.

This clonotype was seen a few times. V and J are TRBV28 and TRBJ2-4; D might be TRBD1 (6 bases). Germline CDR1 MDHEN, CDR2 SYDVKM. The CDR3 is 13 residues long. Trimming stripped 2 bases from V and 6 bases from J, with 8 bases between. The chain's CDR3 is CASSLGQINIQYF. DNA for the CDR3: TGTGCCAGCAGTTTAGGACAGATAAACATTCAGTACTTC. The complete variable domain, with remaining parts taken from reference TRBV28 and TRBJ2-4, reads DVKVTQSSRYLVKRTGEKVFLECVQDMDHENMFWYRQDPGLGLRLIYFSYDVKMKEKGDIPEGYSVSREKKERFSLILESASTNQTSMYLCASSLGQINIQYFGAGTRLSVL.

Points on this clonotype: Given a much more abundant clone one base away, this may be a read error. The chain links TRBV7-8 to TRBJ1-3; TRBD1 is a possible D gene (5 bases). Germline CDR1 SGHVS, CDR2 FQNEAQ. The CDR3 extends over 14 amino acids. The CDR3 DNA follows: TGTGCCAGCTCCCCCGGGGGTAGTGGAAACACCGTATATTTT. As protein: CASSPGGSGNTVYF.

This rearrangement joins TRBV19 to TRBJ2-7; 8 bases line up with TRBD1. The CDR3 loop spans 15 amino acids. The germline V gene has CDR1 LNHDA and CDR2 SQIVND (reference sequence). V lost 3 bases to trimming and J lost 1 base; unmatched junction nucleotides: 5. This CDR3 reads CASSIADRGSYEQYF. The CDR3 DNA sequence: TGTGCCAGTAGTATCGCCGACAGGGGATCCTACGAGCAGTACTTC.

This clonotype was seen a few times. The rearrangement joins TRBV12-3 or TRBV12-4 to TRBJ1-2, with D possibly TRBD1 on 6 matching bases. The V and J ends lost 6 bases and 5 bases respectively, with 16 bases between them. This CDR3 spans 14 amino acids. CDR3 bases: TGTGCCAGCAGGGGACAAACAGGCCATTATGGCTACACCTTC. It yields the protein CASRGQTGHYGYTF.

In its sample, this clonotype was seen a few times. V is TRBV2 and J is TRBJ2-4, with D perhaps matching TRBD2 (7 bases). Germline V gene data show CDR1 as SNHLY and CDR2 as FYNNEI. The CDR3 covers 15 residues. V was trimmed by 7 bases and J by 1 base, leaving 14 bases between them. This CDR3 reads CASKGGGTAKNIQYF. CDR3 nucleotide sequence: TGTGCCAGCAAAGGGGGGGGAACCGCCAAAAACATTCAGTACTTC.

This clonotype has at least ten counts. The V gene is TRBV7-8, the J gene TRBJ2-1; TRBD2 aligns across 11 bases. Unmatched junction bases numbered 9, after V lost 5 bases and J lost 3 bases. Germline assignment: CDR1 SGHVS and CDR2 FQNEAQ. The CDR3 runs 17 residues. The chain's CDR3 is CASSAAWGLADYNEQFF. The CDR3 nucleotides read TGTGCCAGCAGCGCAGCTTGGGGACTAGCGGACTACAATGAGCAGTTCTTC.

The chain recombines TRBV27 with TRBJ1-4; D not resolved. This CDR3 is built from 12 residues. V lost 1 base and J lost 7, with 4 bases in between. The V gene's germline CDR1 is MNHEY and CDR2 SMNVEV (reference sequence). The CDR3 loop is CASSLLGEKLFF. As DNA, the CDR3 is TGTGCCAGCAGTTTATTGGGTGAAAAACTGTTTTTT.

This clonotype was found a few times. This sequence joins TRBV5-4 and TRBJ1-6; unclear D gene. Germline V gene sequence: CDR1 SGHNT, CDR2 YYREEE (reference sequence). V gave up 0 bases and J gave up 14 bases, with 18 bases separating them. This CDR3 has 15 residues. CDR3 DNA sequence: TGTGCCAGCAGCTTGGCGGGTGTCGAGGGATTCACCCTCCACTTT. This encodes CASSLAGVEGFTLHF. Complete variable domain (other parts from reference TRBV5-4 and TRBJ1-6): ETGVTQSPTHLIKTRGQQVTLRCSSQSGHNTVSWYQQALGQGPQFIFQYYREEENGRGNFPPRFSGLQFPNYSSELNVNALELDDSALYLCASSLAGVEGFTLHFGNGTRLTVT.

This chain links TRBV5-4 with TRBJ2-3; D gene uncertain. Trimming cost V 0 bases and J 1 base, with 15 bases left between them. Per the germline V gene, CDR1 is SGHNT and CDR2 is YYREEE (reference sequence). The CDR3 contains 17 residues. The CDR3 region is CASSLDGKKRGTDTQYF. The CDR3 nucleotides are TGTGCCAGCAGCTTGGATGGGAAGAAGAGAGGCACAGATACGCAGTATTTT.

In DNA, the CDR3 is TGCGCCAGCAGGGTGGGGTCGGACTACGAGCAGTACTTC. It specifies CASRVGSDYEQYF. The chain recombines TRBV5-1 with TRBJ2-7; D is unresolved. The CDR3 covers 13 residues. Germline V gene lookup returns CDR1 SGHRS and CDR2 YFSETQ. Trimming removed 5 bases at V and 3 bases at J, with 12 bases between.

CDR3 in amino acids: CASSLGTGKRAFF. Here the CDR3 DNA reads TGTGCCAGCAGTTTAGGGACCGGAAAACGGGCTTTCTTT. V and J are TRBV28 and TRBJ1-1; TRBD1 might be the D (5 bases). V shed 2 bases and J shed 11 bases, with 15 bases lying between them. CDR3 length: 13 residues. CDR1 MDHEN and CDR2 SYDVKM come from the germline V gene.

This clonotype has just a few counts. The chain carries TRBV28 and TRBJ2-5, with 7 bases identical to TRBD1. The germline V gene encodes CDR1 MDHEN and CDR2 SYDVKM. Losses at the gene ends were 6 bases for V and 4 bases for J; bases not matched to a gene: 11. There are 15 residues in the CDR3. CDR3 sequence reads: CASSSSDRAGETQYF. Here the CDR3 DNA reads TGTGCCAGCAGCTCCTCCGACAGGGCAGGAGAGACCCAGTACTTC.

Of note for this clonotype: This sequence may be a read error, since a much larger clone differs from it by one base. Here the CDR3 DNA reads TGTTCCAGCCGGGACAGGGGGCGGGGGAGCAATCAGCCCCAGCATTTT. Its translation: CSSRDRGRGSNQPQHF. This sequence joins TRBV6-5 and TRBJ1-5, with 12 positions matching TRBD1. Germline V gene lookup returns CDR1 MNHEY and CDR2 SVGAGI. This CDR3 contains 16 residues.

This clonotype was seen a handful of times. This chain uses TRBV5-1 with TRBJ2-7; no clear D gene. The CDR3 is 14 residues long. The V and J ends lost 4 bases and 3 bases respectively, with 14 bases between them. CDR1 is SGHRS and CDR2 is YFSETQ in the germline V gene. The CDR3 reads CASSANAANYEQYF. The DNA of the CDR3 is TGCGCCAGCAGCGCCAATGCGGCTAACTACGAGCAGTACTTC.

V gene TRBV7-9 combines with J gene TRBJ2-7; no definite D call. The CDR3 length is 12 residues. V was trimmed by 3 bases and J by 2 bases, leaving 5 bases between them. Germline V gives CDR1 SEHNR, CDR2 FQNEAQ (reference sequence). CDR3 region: CASSFSAYEQYF. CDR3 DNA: TGTGCCAGCAGCTTTTCAGCCTACGAGCAGTACTTC. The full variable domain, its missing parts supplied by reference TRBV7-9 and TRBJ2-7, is DTGVSQNPRHKITKRGQNVTFRCDPISEHNRLYWYRQTLGQGPEFLTYFQNEAQLEKSRLLSDRFSAERPKGSFSTLEIQRTEQGDSAMYLCASSFSAYEQYFGPGTRLTVT.

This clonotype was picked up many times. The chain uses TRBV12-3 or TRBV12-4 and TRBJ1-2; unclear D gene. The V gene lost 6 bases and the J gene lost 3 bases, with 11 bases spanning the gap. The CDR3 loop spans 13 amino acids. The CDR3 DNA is TGTGCCAGCAGCCAAGGGTCTGACTATGGCTACACCTTC. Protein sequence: CASSQGSDYGYTF.